This T cell receptor beta chain was recorded in a study of neurological immune-mediated disorders. Trimming removed 4 bases at V and 5 bases at J, with 14 bases between. This CDR3 is 14 amino acids long. Per germline, CDR1 SGHDT and CDR2 YYEEEE. The sample holds many counts of this clonotype. Time point defined: technical triplicate 2. Sorted libraries were made with some 950,000 CD4+ or CD8+ T cells. A single record per CDR3 protein comes from TCRdb applying MiXCR to the 5' RACE reads. The repertoire has approximately 28,000 distinct CDR3 sequences, roughly 13% of them found once; the top ten carry more than 5%.

This chain joins TRBV5-6 and TRBJ2-3, with no clear D. The sequencing input was CD4+ T cells from blood. The clonotype comes from a female donor with HTLV-1-associated myelopathy (HAM/TSP). CDR3 sequence reads: CASSLPVPKDTQYF. The CDR3 region has the DNA TGTGCCAGCAGCCTGCCGGTCCCCAAAGATACGCAGTATTTT.